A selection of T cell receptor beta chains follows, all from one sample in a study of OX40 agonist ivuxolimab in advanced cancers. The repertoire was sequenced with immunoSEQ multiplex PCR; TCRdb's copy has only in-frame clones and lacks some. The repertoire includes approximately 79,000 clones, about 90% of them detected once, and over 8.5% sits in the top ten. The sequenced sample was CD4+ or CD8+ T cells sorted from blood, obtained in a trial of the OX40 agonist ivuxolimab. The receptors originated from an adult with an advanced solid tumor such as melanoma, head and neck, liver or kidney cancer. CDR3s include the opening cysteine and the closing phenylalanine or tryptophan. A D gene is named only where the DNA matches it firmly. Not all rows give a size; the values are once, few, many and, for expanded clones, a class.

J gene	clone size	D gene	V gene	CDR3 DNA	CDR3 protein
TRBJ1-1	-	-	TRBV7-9	TGTGCCAGCAGCTTCCCTGACACTGAAGCTTTCTTT	CASSFPDTEAFF
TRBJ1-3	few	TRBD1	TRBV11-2	TGTGCCAGCACCCTTACAGGGGCTGGAAACACCATATATTTT	CASTLTGAGNTIYF
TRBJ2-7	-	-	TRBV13	TGTGCCAGCAGCTTAGTCTGGGGGACCGACTCCTACGAGCAGTACTTC	CASSLVWGTDSYEQYF
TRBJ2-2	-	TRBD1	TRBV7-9	TGTGCCAGCAGCTTAGTAGCAGGGACAGAAAACACCGGGGAGCTGTTTTTT	CASSLVAGTENTGELFF
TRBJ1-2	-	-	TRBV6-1	TGTGCCAGCAGTGAACGTGAAGGGGAGTACTATGGCTACACCTTC	CASSEREGEYYGYTF
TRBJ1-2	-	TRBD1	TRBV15	TGTGCCACCAGCCCCCGACAGGGGTCTCCTAACTATGGCTACACCTTC	CATSPRQGSPNYGYTF
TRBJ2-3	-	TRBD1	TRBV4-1	TGCGCCAGCAGCCTAGGACAGGGCACAGATACGCAGTATTTT	CASSLGQGTDTQYF
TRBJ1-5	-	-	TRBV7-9	TGTGCCAGCAGCTTAGACAGCCGCAATCAGCCCCAGCATTTT	CASSLDSRNQPQHF
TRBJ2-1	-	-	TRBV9	TGTGCCAGCAGCGTAGACGGAGGGGACTACAATGAGCAGTTCTTC	CASSVDGGDYNEQFF
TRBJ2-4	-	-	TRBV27	TGTGCCAGCAGCCGCTCGGGCATAGAGTACTTC	CASSRSGIEYF
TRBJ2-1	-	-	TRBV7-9	TGTGCCAGCAGCGCCCCTTCCGGGGCCTACAATGAGCAGTTCTTC	CASSAPSGAYNEQFF
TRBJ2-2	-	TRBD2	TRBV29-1	TGCAGCGTTGGGCTAGCGGGGGGATACACCGGGGAGCTGTTTTTT	CSVGLAGGYTGELFF
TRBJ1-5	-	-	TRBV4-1	TGCGCCAGCAGCCAAGTCGAAAATAGCAATCAGCCCCAGCATTTT	CASSQVENSNQPQHF
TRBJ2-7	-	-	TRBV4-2	TGTGCCAGCAGCCAAGATGGCCGGCAGGGTTCATACGAGCAGTACTTC	CASSQDGRQGSYEQYF
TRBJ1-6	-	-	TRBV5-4	TGTGCCAGCAGCTTGTATGGGGTATGGGAATCACCCCTCCACTTT	CASSLYGVWESPLHF
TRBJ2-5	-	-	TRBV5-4	TGTGCCAGCAGCTTGGGAGGGGGGCGCGAGACCCAGTACTTC	CASSLGGGRETQYF
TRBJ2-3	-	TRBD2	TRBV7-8	TGTGCCAGCAGAAAGAGGGACGTAGGCGGGGGTGGAGATACGCAGTATTTT	CASRKRDVGGGGDTQYF
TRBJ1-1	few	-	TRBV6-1	TGTGCCAGCAGTGACTCAGGGTTGGGGCGAACTTTCTTT	CASSDSGLGRTFF
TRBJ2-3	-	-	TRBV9	TGTGCCAGCAGGGGTCTCACAGATACGCAGTATTTT	CASRGLTDTQYF
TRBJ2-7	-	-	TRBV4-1	TGCGCCAGCAGCCAAGATAAAGGGGCCCCCTACGAGCAGTACTTC	CASSQDKGAPYEQYF
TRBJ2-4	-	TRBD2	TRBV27	TGTGCCAGCAGTTGGTTGGGGGGGGAAAACATTCAGTACTTC	CASSWLGGENIQYF
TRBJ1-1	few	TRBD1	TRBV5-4	TGTGCCAGCAGCCTCGACAGGGGTGGTATGAACACTGAAGCTTTCTTT	CASSLDRGGMNTEAFF
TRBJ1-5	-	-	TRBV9	TGTGCCAGCAGCGTAGAGGGGGATCCCCTTAGCAATCAGCCCCAGCATTTT	CASSVEGDPLSNQPQHF
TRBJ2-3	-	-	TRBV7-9	TGTGCCGCCGATCTTGAGGGGCTGCGCACAGATACGCAGTATTTT	CAADLEGLRTDTQYF
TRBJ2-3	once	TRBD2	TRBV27	TGTGCCAGCAGTTTACAGGTTGGGCTAGCGGTGGATACGCAGTATTTT	CASSLQVGLAVDTQYF
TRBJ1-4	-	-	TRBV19	TGTGCCAGTACCATCTCACAAGGCTCTAATGAAAAACTGTTTTTT	CASTISQGSNEKLFF